This is a list of T cell receptor beta chains from one sample in a study of blood T cell repertoires in COVID-19. Profiling relied on immunoSEQ multiplex PCR, and the TCRdb table lists in-frame clones only, not all of them. The sample records around 260,000 clones, roughly 88% being singletons. Material: PBMCs or T cells enriched from blood (not recorded which). The receptors here all came from a woman in her thirties who had recovered from COVID-19. The CDR3 runs from the conserved cysteine through the conserved F or W. D genes are given only for firm matches. Expanded clones get a size class; other rows say once, few or many, or leave the size out.

D gene	V gene	CDR3 length	clone size	J gene	CDR3 protein	CDR3 DNA
.	TRBV7-3	14	.	TRBJ2-7	CASSFGGPSYEQYF	TGTGCCAGCAGCTTCGGCGGGCCCTCCTACGAGCAGTACTTC
TRBD2	TRBV6-1	17	.	TRBJ2-3	CASSELLGLAGTDTQYF	TGTGCCAGCAGTGAGTTATTGGGACTAGCGGGCACAGATACGCAGTATTTT
.	TRBV2	16	.	TRBJ2-5	CASSEQGVGGVETQYF	TGTGCCAGCAGTGAACAGGGAGTGGGAGGTGTAGAGACCCAGTACTTC
.	TRBV27	16	.	TRBJ1-6	CASSLTKGTYNSPLHF	TGTGCCAGCAGTCTCACCAAGGGGACTTATAATTCACCCCTCCACTTT
TRBD1	TRBV11-2	16	.	TRBJ2-1	CASRTRQGSSYNEQFF	TGTGCCAGCAGAACAAGACAGGGGAGCTCCTACAATGAGCAGTTCTTC
TRBD1	TRBV7-7	18	.	TRBJ1-1	CASSFLDRGVGSSPEAFF	TGTGCCAGCAGTTTCCTCGACAGGGGGGTGGGCAGTTCCCCTGAAGCTTTCTTT
.	TRBV2	16	.	TRBJ2-3	CASSGGPGGAADTQYF	TGTGCCAGCAGTGGGGGCCCTGGGGGGGCGGCAGATACGCAGTATTTT
.	TRBV7-9	15	few	TRBJ2-7	CASSYTGLPPLEQYF	TGTGCCAGCAGTTATACGGGACTCCCCCCGTTGGAGCAGTACTTC
.	TRBV2	12	.	TRBJ2-7	CASKEQGGEQYF	TGTGCCAGCAAGGAACAGGGTGGCGAGCAGTACTTC
TRBD2	TRBV7-8	15	.	TRBJ2-3	CASTSSGGFPDTQYF	TGTGCCAGCACCAGTAGCGGGGGGTTTCCAGATACGCAGTATTTT
TRBD1	TRBV2	14	.	TRBJ1-4	CASNPGQGSEKLFF	TGTGCCAGCAACCCGGGACAGGGAAGTGAAAAACTGTTTTTT
.	TRBV7-8	14	.	TRBJ2-5	CASSVLDGQETQYF	TGTGCCAGCAGCGTCTTAGACGGGCAAGAGACCCAGTACTTC
.	TRBV6-5	13	.	TRBJ1-3	CASSYSGGHTIYF	TGTGCCAGCAGTTACAGCGGGGGACACACCATATATTTT
.	TRBV29-1	13	.	TRBJ1-3	CSVAGGDGNTIYF	TGCAGCGTTGCCGGGGGGGATGGAAACACCATATATTTT
TRBD1	TRBV10-3	20	.	TRBJ1-5	CAISEGGNRGVRESNQPQHF	TGTGCCATCAGTGAAGGGGGAAACAGGGGGGTACGTGAAAGCAATCAGCCCCAGCATTTT
.	TRBV12-3/TRBV12-4	12	.	TRBJ1-2	CASGNRESGYTF	TGTGCCAGCGGGAACCGGGAAAGCGGCTACACCTTC
.	TRBV6-4	13	.	TRBJ2-5	CASSRQGGETQYF	TGTGCCAGCAGTCGGCAGGGGGGAGAGACCCAGTACTTC
.	TRBV19	15	.	TRBJ2-4	CASRGPQGRKNIQYF	TGTGCCAGTAGGGGACCTCAGGGGCGTAAAAACATTCAGTACTTC
.	TRBV7-2	15	.	TRBJ1-5	CASSLGRGSNQPQHF	TGTGCCAGCAGCTTAGGCAGGGGAAGCAATCAGCCCCAGCATTTT
.	TRBV11-3	15	.	TRBJ2-2	CASSLSTGNTGELFF	TGTGCCAGCAGCTTGTCGACAGGGAACACCGGGGAGCTGTTTTTT
.	TRBV6-2/TRBV6-3	13	.	TRBJ2-2	CASSYSQTGELFF	TGTGCCAGCAGTTACTCTCAGACCGGGGAGCTGTTTTTT
.	TRBV28	14	.	TRBJ2-1	CASSLLGTPNEQFF	TGTGCCAGCAGTTTACTGGGGACACCCAATGAGCAGTTCTTC
TRBD1	TRBV6-5	15	.	TRBJ2-7	CASSSQDRGPYEQYF	TGTGCCAGCAGTTCACAGGACAGGGGCCCCTACGAGCAGTACTTC
.	TRBV19	14	.	TRBJ2-3	CASWPGHPINTQYF	TGTGCCAGCTGGCCGGGACACCCAATTAATACGCAGTATTTT
.	TRBV7-9	17	.	TRBJ1-4	CASSPGQGVGINEKLFF	TGTGCCAGCAGCCCGGGACAAGGAGTGGGAATAAATGAAAAACTGTTTTTT
.	TRBV18	15	.	TRBJ1-4	CASSPRQEINEKLFF	TGTGCCAGCTCACCGAGACAGGAGATAAATGAAAAACTGTTTTTT